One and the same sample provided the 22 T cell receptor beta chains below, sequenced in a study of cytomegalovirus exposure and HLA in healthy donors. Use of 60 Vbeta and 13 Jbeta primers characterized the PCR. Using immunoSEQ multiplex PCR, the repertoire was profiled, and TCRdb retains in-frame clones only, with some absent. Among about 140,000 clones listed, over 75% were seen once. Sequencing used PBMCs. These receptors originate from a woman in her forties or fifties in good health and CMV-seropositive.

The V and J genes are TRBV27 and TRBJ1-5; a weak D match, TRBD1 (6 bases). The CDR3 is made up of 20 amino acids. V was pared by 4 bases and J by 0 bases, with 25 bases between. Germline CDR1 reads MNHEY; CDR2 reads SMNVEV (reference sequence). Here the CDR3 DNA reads TGTGCCAGCAGTTACAAACCCGAACAACAGGGTGTTTATAGCAATCAGCCCCAGCATTTT. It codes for CASSYKPEQQGVYSNQPQHF.

CDR3 in DNA: TGTGCCAGCAGCTCAGGGGGCGAAGCTTTCTTT. Its protein product is CASSSGGEAFF. The chain joins TRBV5-4 to TRBJ1-1, with 8 bases lining up with TRBD1. This CDR3 contains 11 residues. CDR1 and CDR2 (germline): SGHNT, YYREEE (reference sequence). J gave up 8 bases and V 3 bases, and 0 bases lay outside the gene matches.

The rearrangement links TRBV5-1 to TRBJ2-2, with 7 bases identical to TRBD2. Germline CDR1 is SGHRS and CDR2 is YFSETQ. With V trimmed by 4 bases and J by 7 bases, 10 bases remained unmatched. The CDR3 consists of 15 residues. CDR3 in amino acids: CASSADAGEVGELFF. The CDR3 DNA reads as TGCGCCAGCAGCGCGGACGCGGGGGAGGTCGGGGAGCTGTTTTTT.

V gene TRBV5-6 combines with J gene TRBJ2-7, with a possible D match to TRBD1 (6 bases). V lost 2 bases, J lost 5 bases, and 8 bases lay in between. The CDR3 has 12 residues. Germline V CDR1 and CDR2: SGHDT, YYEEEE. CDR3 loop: CASSFRDNEQYF. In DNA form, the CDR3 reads TGTGCCAGCAGCTTCCGGGACAACGAGCAGTACTTC. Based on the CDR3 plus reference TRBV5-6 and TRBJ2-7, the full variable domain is DAGVTQSPTHLIKTRGQQVTLRCSPKSGHDTVSWYQQALGQGPQFIFQYYEEEERQRGNFPDRFSGHQFPNYSSELNVNALLLGDSALYLCASSFRDNEQYFGPGTRLTVT.

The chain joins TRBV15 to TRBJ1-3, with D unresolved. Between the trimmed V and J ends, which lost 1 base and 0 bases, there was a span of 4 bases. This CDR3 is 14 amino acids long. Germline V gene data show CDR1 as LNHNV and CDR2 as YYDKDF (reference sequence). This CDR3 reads CATSRGDSGNTIYF. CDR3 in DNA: TGTGCCACCAGCAGAGGCGACTCTGGAAACACCATATATTTT.

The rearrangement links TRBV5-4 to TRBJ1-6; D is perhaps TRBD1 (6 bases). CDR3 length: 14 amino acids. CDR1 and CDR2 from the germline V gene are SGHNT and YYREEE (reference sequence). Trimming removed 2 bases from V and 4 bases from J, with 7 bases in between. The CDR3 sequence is CASSLGQYNSPLHF. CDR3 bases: TGTGCCAGCAGCTTAGGACAGTATAATTCACCCCTCCACTTT.

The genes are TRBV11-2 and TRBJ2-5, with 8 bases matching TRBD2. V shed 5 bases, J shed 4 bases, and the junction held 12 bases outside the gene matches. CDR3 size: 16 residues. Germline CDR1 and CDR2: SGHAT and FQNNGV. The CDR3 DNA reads TGTGCCAGCAGCCTTAGGGGACTAGTCGTAAGAGAGACCCAGTACTTC. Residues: CASSLRGLVVRETQYF.

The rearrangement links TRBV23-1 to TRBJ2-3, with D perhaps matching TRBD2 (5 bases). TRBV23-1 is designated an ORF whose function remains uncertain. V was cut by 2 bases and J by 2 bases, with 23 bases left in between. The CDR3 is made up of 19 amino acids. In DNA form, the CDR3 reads TGCGCCAGCAGTCAAACTACCCGGGGTTCCCGAGGAGACACAGATACGCAGTATTTT. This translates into CASSQTTRGSRGDTDTQYF.

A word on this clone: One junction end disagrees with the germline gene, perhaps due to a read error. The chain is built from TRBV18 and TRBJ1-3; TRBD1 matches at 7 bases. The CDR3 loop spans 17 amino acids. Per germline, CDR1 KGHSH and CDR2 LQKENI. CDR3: CVSSPTRDSLSGNTIYF. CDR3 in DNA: TGTGTCAGCTCACCAACAAGGGACAGCCTCTCTGGAAACACCATATATTTT.

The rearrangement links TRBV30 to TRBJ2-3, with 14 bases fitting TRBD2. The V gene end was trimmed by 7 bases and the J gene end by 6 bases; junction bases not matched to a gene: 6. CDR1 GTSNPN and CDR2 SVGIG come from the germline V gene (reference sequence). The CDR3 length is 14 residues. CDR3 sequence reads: CAFRTSGGRDTQYF. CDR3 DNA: TGTGCCTTTCGGACTAGCGGGGGGCGTGATACGCAGTATTTT.

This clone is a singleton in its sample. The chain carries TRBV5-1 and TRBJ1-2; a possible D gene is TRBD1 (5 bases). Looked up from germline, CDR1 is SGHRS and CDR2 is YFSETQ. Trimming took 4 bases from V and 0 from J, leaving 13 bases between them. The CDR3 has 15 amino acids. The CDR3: CASSAGGSTNYGYTF. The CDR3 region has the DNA TGCGCCAGCAGCGCCGGGGGAAGTACTAACTATGGCTACACCTTC.

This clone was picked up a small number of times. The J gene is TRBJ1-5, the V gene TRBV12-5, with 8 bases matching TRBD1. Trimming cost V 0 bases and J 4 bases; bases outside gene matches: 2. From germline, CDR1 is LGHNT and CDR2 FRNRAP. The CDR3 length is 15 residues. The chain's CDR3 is CASGLVRQGNQPQHF. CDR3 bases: TGTGCTAGTGGTTTGGTACGACAGGGGAATCAGCCCCAGCATTTT.

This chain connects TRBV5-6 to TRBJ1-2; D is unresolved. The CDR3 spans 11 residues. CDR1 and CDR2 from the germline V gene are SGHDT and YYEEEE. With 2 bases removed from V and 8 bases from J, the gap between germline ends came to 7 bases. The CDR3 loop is CASSFLRGYTF. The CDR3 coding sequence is TGTGCCAGCAGCTTCCTGAGAGGCTACACCTTC.

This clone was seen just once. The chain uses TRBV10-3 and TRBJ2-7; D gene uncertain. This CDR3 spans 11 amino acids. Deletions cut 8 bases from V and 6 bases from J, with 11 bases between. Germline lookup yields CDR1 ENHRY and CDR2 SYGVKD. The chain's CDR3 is CAIQSGAEQYF. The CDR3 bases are TGTGCCATCCAATCTGGAGCCGAGCAGTACTTC.

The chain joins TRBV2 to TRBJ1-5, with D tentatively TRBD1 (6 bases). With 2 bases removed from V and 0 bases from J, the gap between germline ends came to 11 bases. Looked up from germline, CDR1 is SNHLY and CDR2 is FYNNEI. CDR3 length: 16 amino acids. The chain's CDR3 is CASSETLQGSNQPQHF. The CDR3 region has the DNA TGTGCCAGCAGTGAAACCTTACAGGGTAGCAATCAGCCCCAGCATTTT.

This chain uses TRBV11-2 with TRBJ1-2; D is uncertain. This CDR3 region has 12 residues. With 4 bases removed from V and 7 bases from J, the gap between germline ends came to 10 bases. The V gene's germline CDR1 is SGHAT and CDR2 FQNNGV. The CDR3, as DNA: TGTGCCAGCAGCTCTATCGGGTCTGGCTACACCTTC. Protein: CASSSIGSGYTF.

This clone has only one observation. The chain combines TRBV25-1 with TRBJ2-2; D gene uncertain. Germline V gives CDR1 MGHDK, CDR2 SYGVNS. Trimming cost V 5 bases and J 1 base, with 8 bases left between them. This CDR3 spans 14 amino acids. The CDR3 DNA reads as TGTGCCAGCAGTTACCACTTGAACACCGGGGAGCTGTTTTTT. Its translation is CASSYHLNTGELFF.

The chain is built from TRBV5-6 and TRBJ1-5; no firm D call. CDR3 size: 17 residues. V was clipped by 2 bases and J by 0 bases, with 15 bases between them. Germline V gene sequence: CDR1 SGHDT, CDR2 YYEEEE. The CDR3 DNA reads TGTGCCAGCAGCTTTTACTCTCCGTTATATAGCAATCAGCCCCAGCATTTT. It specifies CASSFYSPLYSNQPQHF.

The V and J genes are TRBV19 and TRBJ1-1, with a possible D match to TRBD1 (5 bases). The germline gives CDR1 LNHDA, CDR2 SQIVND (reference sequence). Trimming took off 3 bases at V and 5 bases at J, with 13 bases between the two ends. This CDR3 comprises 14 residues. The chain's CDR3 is CASSIGGEVTEAFF. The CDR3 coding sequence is TGTGCCAGTAGTATTGGAGGGGAGGTGACTGAAGCTTTCTTT.

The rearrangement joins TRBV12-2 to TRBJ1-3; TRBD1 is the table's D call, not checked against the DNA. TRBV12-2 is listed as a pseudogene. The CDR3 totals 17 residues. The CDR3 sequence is CASRLLVQGLFGNTIYF. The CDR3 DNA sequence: TGTGCAAGTCGCTTATTGGTCCAGGGCTTATTTGGAAACACCATATATTTT.

CDR3 DNA: TGTGCCAGCAGTTCCCCGACAGGGTACAATCAGCCCCAGCATTTT. It yields the protein CASSSPTGYNQPQHF. The chain couples TRBV28 to TRBJ1-5; TRBD1 aligns across 7 bases. The CDR3 is 15 amino acids. V trimming: 4 bases; J trimming: 3 bases; junction bases outside the gene matches: 6. Germline-derived CDR1 and CDR2 are MDHEN and SYDVKM.

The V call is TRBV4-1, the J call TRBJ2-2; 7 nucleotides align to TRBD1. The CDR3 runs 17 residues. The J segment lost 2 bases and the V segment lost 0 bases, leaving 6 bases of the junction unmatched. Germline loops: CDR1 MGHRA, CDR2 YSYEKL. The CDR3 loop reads CASSQEIQGSNTGELFF. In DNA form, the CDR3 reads TGCGCCAGCAGCCAAGAAATACAGGGGTCTAACACCGGGGAGCTGTTTTTT.